One and the same sample provided the 15 T cell receptor beta chains below, sequenced in a study of T cell responses to AZD1222 COVID-19 vaccine. Method: immunoSEQ multiplex PCR; TCRdb's copy keeps in-frame clones and lacks some. The top ten clones hold 3% to 4.5% of a sample with under 150,000 clones, more than 85% of them seen once. The sequenced sample was peripheral blood, obtained 28 days after the second AZD1222 dose. The receptors were gathered from an adult who received the AZD1222 COVID-19 vaccine.

The V call is TRBV6-5, the J call TRBJ1-2; 9 positions match TRBD1. The CDR3 covers 14 residues. V was clipped by 2 bases and J by 2 bases; unmatched bases: 0. In germline, CDR1 is MNHEY, CDR2 SVGAGI. CDR3 in DNA: TGTGCCAGCAGTTACGACAGGGGGAACTATGGCTACACCTTC. Its protein product is CASSYDRGNYGYTF.

The rearrangement joins TRBV4-1 to TRBJ1-4; a possible D gene is TRBD1 (5 bases). In germline, CDR1 is MGHRA, CDR2 YSYEKL. Between the trimmed V and J ends, which lost 3 bases and 1 base, there was a span of 9 bases. The CDR3 runs 15 residues. For the CDR3, the DNA is TGCGCCAGCAGCCAGACGACAGTAACTAATGAAAAACTGTTTTTT. Protein product: CASSQTTVTNEKLFF.

CDR3: CASSISGVSYEQYF. The CDR3 nucleotides read TGTGCCAGTAGTATCTCGGGGGTCTCCTACGAGCAGTACTTC. The rearrangement uses TRBV19 and TRBJ2-7, with D perhaps matching TRBD2 (6 bases). The CDR3 has 14 amino acids. V was pared by 3 bases and J by 0 bases, with 9 bases between. CDR1 is LNHDA, CDR2 SQIVND, per germline (reference sequence).

This chain uses TRBV9 with TRBJ2-2, with D possibly TRBD2 on 5 matching bases. CDR1 and CDR2 from the germline V gene are SGDLS and YYNGEE. V shed 0 bases and J shed 6 bases, with 6 bases lying between them. The CDR3 is 13 residues long. In DNA form, the CDR3 reads TGTGCCAGCAGCGTAGGGAGGTCCGGGGAGCTGTTTTTT. Translating it yields CASSVGRSGELFF.

V and J are TRBV7-9 and TRBJ1-1, with D tentatively TRBD1 (5 bases). Deletions cut 3 bases from V and 4 bases from J, with 15 bases between. Per germline, CDR1 SEHNR and CDR2 FQNEAQ (reference sequence). There are 15 residues in the CDR3. The CDR3 bases are TGTGCCAGCAGCTTTCTTGCGGGACGGTTCACTGAAGCTTTCTTT. Encoded protein: CASSFLAGRFTEAFF.

The V call is TRBV7-2, the J call TRBJ2-7; D uncertain. CDR1 and CDR2 (germline): SGHTA, FQGNSA. With 2 bases removed from V and 7 bases from J, the gap between germline ends came to 12 bases. The length of the CDR3 is 13 residues. CDR3 loop: CASSLSVVLEQYF. In nucleotides, the CDR3 is TGTGCCAGCAGCTTAAGCGTGGTCTTGGAGCAGTACTTC. The variable domain in full, with the rest retrieved from reference TRBV7-2 and TRBJ2-7, is GAGVSQSPSNKVTEKGKDVELRCDPISGHTALYWYRQSLGQGLEFLIYFQGNSAPDKSGLPSDRFSAERTGGSVSTLTIQRTQQEDSAVYLCASSLSVVLEQYFGPGTRLTVT.

The chain couples TRBV7-9 to TRBJ1-1; D is ambiguous. Trimming cost V 1 base and J 5 bases, with 14 bases left between them. The CDR3 covers 15 residues. CDR1 is SEHNR and CDR2 is FQNEAQ in the germline V gene (reference sequence). This CDR3 is CASSLGDVGSTEAFF. The CDR3, as DNA: TGTGCCAGCAGCTTAGGCGATGTGGGATCAACTGAAGCTTTCTTT.

CDR3 region: CASSFGTAGTGYGYTF. The DNA of the CDR3 is TGTGCCAGCAGCTTTGGGACCGCCGGGACAGGGTATGGCTACACCTTC. The chain combines TRBV7-2 with TRBJ1-2; 9 positions match TRBD1. Germline CDR1 and CDR2: SGHTA and FQGNSA. J gave up 5 bases and V 3 bases, and 10 bases lay outside the gene matches. The CDR3 consists of 16 residues.

The V gene is TRBV2, the J gene TRBJ1-1; D remains ambiguous. From germline, CDR1 is SNHLY and CDR2 FYNNEI. CDR3 size: 13 residues. The V and J ends lost 4 bases and 1 base respectively, with 7 bases between them. In nucleotides, the CDR3 is TGTGCCAGCAGTGTTGCAGGGAACACTGAAGCTTTCTTT. The encoded protein is CASSVAGNTEAFF.

This clone was observed once. The chain carries TRBV5-6 and TRBJ2-1; tentatively, D is TRBD2 (7 bases). This CDR3 has 13 amino acids. Trimming took 6 bases from V and 3 from J, leaving 10 bases between them. Germline values: CDR1 SGHDT, CDR2 YYEEEE. DNA for the CDR3: TGTGCCAGCATGGGGGGGCTCTACAATGAGCAGTTCTTC. It specifies CASMGGLYNEQFF.

The table lists this clone with a few counts. The junction departs from germline at one end; a sequencing error may be responsible. The chain uses TRBV5-1 and TRBJ2-7, with D hard to call. The germline V gene has CDR1 SGHRS and CDR2 YFSETQ. CDR3 length: 14 residues. The CDR3 bases are TGCGCCAGCAGCTTGGCCGACCTCTCCCACGAGCAGTACTTC. It specifies CASSLADLSHEQYF.

V gene TRBV19 combines with J gene TRBJ2-3, with a possible D match to TRBD2 (5 bases). This CDR3 has 15 amino acids. The V and J ends lost 4 bases and 4 bases respectively, with 15 bases between them. CDR1 LNHDA and CDR2 SQIVND come from the germline V gene (reference sequence). In DNA, the CDR3 is TGTGCCAGTAGTACCCCTGGAGGATCAGCAGATACGCAGTATTTT. Residues: CASSTPGGSADTQYF.

CDR3 bases: TGTGCCAGCTTGGCGGCCTACAATGAGCAGTTCTTC. This codes for CASLAAYNEQFF. The V call is TRBV28, the J call TRBJ2-1; no reliable D call. This CDR3 has 12 amino acids. CDR1 is MDHEN, CDR2 SYDVKM, per germline. With 8 bases removed from V and 2 bases from J, the gap between germline ends came to 7 bases.

J is TRBJ2-1 and V is TRBV11-2, with TRBD2 matching 8 bases. The V gene's germline CDR1 is SGHAT and CDR2 FQNNGV. The CDR3 sequence is 15 residues long. Germline trimming cut 1 base from V and 8 bases from J; bases unmatched to any gene: 7. CDR3 coding DNA: TGTGCCAGCAGCTTAGGCGGGAGGAGGCTCCATGAGCAGTTCTTC. Its protein product is CASSLGGRRLHEQFF.

The gene calls are TRBV2 and TRBJ2-3; 8 positions match TRBD2. J lost 0 bases, V lost 3 bases, and 5 bases had no gene match. The CDR3 runs to 16 residues. The germline V gene has CDR1 SNHLY and CDR2 FYNNEI. The CDR3 protein is CASSDAGGSSTDTQYF. The CDR3 DNA is TGTGCCAGCAGTGATGCGGGAGGCTCTAGCACAGATACGCAGTATTTT.